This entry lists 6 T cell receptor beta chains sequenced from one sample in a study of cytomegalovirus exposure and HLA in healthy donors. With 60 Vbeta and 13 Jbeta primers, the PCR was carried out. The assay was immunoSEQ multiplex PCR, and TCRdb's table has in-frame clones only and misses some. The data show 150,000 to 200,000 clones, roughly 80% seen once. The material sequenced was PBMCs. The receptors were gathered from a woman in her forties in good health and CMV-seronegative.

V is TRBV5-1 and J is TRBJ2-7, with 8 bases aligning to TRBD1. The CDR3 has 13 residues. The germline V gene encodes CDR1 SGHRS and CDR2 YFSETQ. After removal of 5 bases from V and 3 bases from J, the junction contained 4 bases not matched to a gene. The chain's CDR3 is CASSSGQDYEQYF. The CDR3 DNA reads TGCGCCAGCAGTTCGGGACAGGACTACGAGCAGTACTTC.

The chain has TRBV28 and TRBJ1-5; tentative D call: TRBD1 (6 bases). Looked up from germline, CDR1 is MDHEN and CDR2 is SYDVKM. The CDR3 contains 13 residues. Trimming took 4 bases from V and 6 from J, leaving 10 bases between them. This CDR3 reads CASSSGVRQPQHF. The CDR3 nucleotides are TGTGCCAGCAGTTCAGGGGTTCGTCAGCCCCAGCATTTT.

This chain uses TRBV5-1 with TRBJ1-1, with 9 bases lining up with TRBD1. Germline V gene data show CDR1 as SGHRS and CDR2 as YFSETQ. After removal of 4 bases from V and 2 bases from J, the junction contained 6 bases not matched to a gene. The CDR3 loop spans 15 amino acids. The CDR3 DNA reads TGCGCCAGCAGCAGGGGACAGGGAGTAAACACTGAAGCTTTCTTT. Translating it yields CASSRGQGVNTEAFF.

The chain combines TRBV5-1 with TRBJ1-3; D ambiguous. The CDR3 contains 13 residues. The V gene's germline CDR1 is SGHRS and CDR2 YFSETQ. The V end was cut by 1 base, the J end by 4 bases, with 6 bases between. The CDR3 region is CASSLSGGNTIYF. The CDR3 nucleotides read TGCGCCAGCAGCTTGTCGGGAGGAAACACCATATATTTT.

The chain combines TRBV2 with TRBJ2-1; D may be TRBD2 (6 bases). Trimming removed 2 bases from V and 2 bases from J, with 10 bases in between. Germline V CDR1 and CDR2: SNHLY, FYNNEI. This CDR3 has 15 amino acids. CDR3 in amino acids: CASSERWGAYNEQFF. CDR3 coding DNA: TGTGCCAGCAGTGAAAGGTGGGGGGCCTACAATGAGCAGTTCTTC.

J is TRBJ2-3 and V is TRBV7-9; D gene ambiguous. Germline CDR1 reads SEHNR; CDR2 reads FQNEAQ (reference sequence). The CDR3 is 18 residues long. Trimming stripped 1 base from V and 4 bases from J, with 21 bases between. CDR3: CASSLEALLGRSSDTQYF. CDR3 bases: TGTGCCAGCAGCTTAGAGGCCCTCTTGGGCCGCTCTTCAGATACGCAGTATTTT.